These 21 T cell receptor beta chains share one sample of origin, sequenced in a study of shared clonotypes between healthy human individuals. Sequencing was performed with immunoSEQ multiplex PCR; in TCRdb, only in-frame clones are kept and a portion is missing. Among roughly 1,500,000 clones listed, around 98% were seen once. Input material: naive CD4+ T cells sorted from blood. The subset: CD45RA+ positively selected. All receptors come from a man between 25 and 39 years old in good health.

The chain carries TRBV10-2 and TRBJ1-1, with D hard to call. V lost 5 bases and J 4 bases, leaving 20 bases between the germline ends. Germline V CDR1 and CDR2: WSHSY, SAAADI. The CDR3 length is 16 residues. The DNA of the CDR3 is TGCGCCAGCAGTCATCTTCCGCACGTACGGAGCACTGAAGCTTTCTTT. This gives the protein CASSHLPHVRSTEAFF.

The V gene is TRBV10-3, the J gene TRBJ2-7; the match to TRBD2 covers 8 bases. This CDR3 comprises 15 residues. Looked up from germline, CDR1 is ENHRY and CDR2 is SYGVKD. V was pared by 4 bases and J by 4 bases, with 9 bases of the junction left unmatched. CDR3 in amino acids: CAISAPSGSLYEQYF. CDR3 coding DNA: TGTGCCATCAGTGCACCCAGCGGGAGTTTGTACGAGCAGTACTTC.

This chain links TRBV10-2 with TRBJ1-2; 7 nucleotides agree with TRBD1. The CDR3 covers 15 residues. Germline values: CDR1 WSHSY, CDR2 SAAADI. V lost 6 bases and J lost 4; bases outside the gene matches: 11. CDR3 loop: CASSQLAGQSYGYTF. The CDR3 nucleotides read TGCGCCAGCAGCCAATTGGCGGGACAGAGCTATGGCTACACCTTC.

This clone was seen just once. The gene calls are TRBV27 and TRBJ1-5; 8 bases are shared with TRBD1. CDR1 MNHEY and CDR2 SMNVEV come from the germline V gene (reference sequence). V lost 4 bases and J lost 0; bases outside the gene matches: 5. The CDR3 is made up of 16 amino acids. The CDR3 bases are TGTGCCAGCAGTTCCTGGACAGGGTATAGCAATCAGCCCCAGCATTTT. Its protein is CASSSWTGYSNQPQHF.

The V and J genes are TRBV6-5 and TRBJ2-1; a possible D gene is TRBD2 (6 bases). The CDR3 totals 13 residues. Per germline, CDR1 MNHEY and CDR2 SVGAGI. Trimming removed 2 bases at V and 6 bases at J, with 8 bases between. The CDR3 is CASSYGTFNEQFF. The CDR3 bases are TGTGCCAGCAGTTACGGGACTTTCAATGAGCAGTTCTTC.

The table lists this clone with a few counts. The genes are TRBV2 and TRBJ2-3, with D hard to call. CDR3 size: 11 residues. The germline V gene encodes CDR1 SNHLY and CDR2 FYNNEI. V was trimmed by 7 bases and J by 4 bases, leaving 6 bases between them. This CDR3 is CASNFPDTQYF. The CDR3 DNA is TGTGCCAGCAATTTCCCAGATACGCAGTATTTT. The whole variable domain, filled in from reference TRBV2 and TRBJ2-3, reads EPEVTQTPSHQVTQMGQEVILRCVPISNHLYFYWYRQILGQKVEFLVSFYNNEISEKSEIFDDQFSVERPDGSNFTLKIRSTKLEDSAMYFCASNFPDTQYFGPGTRLTVL.

For this clone: The same CDR3 can be traced to other DNA sequences in this sample. This chain joins TRBV5-1 and TRBJ2-1, with 10 bases fitting TRBD2. The CDR3 loop spans 15 amino acids. Germline V gene data show CDR1 as SGHRS and CDR2 as YFSETQ. V lost 2 bases to trimming and J lost 3 bases; unmatched junction nucleotides: 2. CDR3 coding DNA: TGCGCCAGCAGCTTAGCGGGAGGGGTCTACAATGAGCAGTTCTTC. Amino acid sequence: CASSLAGGVYNEQFF. Drawing the rest from reference TRBV5-1 and TRBJ2-1, the complete variable domain is KAGVTQTPRYLIKTRGQQVTLSCSPISGHRSVSWYQQTPGQGLQFLFEYFSETQRNKGNFPGRFSGRQFSNSRSEMNVSTLELGDSALYLCASSLAGGVYNEQFFGPGTRLTVL.

The V call is TRBV6-5, the J call TRBJ2-7; D gene unclear. Germline V gene data show CDR1 as MNHEY and CDR2 as SVGAGI. V was shortened by 8 bases and J by 5 bases, with 16 bases between the two germline ends. This CDR3 has 13 residues. The CDR3 DNA reads TGTGCCAGCTTGAAAAAGGAGCTCAACGAGCAGTACTTC. It yields the protein CASLKKELNEQYF.

This chain joins TRBV27 and TRBJ2-7, with 13 bases aligning to TRBD2. CDR1 is MNHEY and CDR2 is SMNVEV in the germline V gene (reference sequence). V shed 5 bases, J shed 5 bases, and the junction held 12 bases outside the gene matches. There are 17 residues in the CDR3. This CDR3 reads CASSKSPTSGRKHEQYF. CDR3 DNA: TGTGCCAGCAGTAAAAGCCCGACTAGCGGGAGGAAGCACGAGCAGTACTTC.

The chain joins TRBV9 to TRBJ2-7; 7 bases map to TRBD1. Germline V gene data show CDR1 as SGDLS and CDR2 as YYNGEE. Germline trimming cut 4 bases from V and 4 bases from J; bases unmatched to any gene: 11. The CDR3 runs to 15 residues. Here the CDR3 DNA reads TGTGCCAGCAGCCTACCCGGGACAGCAACATACGAGCAGTACTTC. This translates into CASSLPGTATYEQYF. Using reference TRBV9 and TRBJ2-7 for the parts outside the CDR3, the full variable domain is DSGVTQTPKHLITATGQRVTLRCSPRSGDLSVYWYQQSLDQGLQFLIQYYNGEERAKGNILERFSAQQFPDLHSELNLSSLELGDSALYFCASSLPGTATYEQYFGPGTRLTVT.

The chain employs TRBV2 and TRBJ2-2, with a possible D match to TRBD2 (6 bases). Trimming removed 4 bases from V and 4 bases from J, with 16 bases in between. Germline CDR1 reads SNHLY; CDR2 reads FYNNEI. This CDR3 contains 16 residues. The CDR3 DNA is TGTGCCAGCAGTGTGGAGGGGACGAGACCCACCGGGGAGCTGTTTTTT. Translated, it gives CASSVEGTRPTGELFF. Variable domain in full (rest from reference TRBV2 and TRBJ2-2): EPEVTQTPSHQVTQMGQEVILRCVPISNHLYFYWYRQILGQKVEFLVSFYNNEISEKSEIFDDQFSVERPDGSNFTLKIRSTKLEDSAMYFCASSVEGTRPTGELFFGEGSRLTVL.

This chain links TRBV18 with TRBJ2-3; either TRBD1 or TRBD2 may supply D (5 bases each). CDR1 is KGHSH and CDR2 is LQKENI in the germline V gene. The CDR3 has 15 residues. V shed 2 bases and J shed 3 bases, with 12 bases lying between them. Written as DNA, the CDR3 is TGTGCCAGCTCACCAGGTCCGGGGCGGACAGATACGCAGTATTTT. Its translation: CASSPGPGRTDTQYF. Full variable domain (remainder filled in from reference TRBV18 and TRBJ2-3): NAGVMQNPRHLVRRRGQEARLRCSPMKGHSHVYWYRQLPEEGLKFMVYLQKENIIDESGMPKERFSAEFPKEGPSILRIQQVVRGDSAAYFCASSPGPGRTDTQYFGPGTRLTVL.

The chain combines TRBV5-1 with TRBJ2-7; D is unresolved. Germline values: CDR1 SGHRS, CDR2 YFSETQ. Trimming took off 0 bases at V and 4 bases at J, with 17 bases between the two ends. This CDR3 contains 16 residues. This CDR3 reads CASSLGIANLVYEQYF. The CDR3 DNA is TGCGCCAGCAGCTTGGGTATCGCAAACCTCGTTTACGAGCAGTACTTC.

The chain couples TRBV4-1 to TRBJ1-5, with D uncertain. Germline CDR1 is MGHRA and CDR2 is YSYEKL. The CDR3 loop spans 13 amino acids. Trimming took off 4 bases at V and 11 bases at J, with 15 bases between the two ends. Here the CDR3 reads CASSPGRIRAQHF. For the CDR3, the DNA is TGCGCCAGCAGCCCCGGACGGATACGGGCCCAGCATTTT.

Concerning this clone itself: The sample has other DNA sequences that encode this CDR3 too. The genes are TRBV10-3 and TRBJ1-5; no reliable D call. The germline CDR1 and CDR2 sequences are ENHRY and SYGVKD. Trimming removed 3 bases from V and 0 bases from J, with 6 bases in between. This CDR3 has 14 residues. The CDR3 DNA reads as TGTGCCATCAGTGATGGGGATAGCAATCAGCCCCAGCATTTT. It encodes CAISDGDSNQPQHF.

The gene calls are TRBV7-2 and TRBJ2-5; 14 nucleotides match TRBD2. Germline V gene data show CDR1 as SGHTA and CDR2 as FQGNSA. J gave up 2 bases and V 4 bases, and 9 bases lay outside the gene matches. This CDR3 region has 18 residues. This chain's CDR3 is CASSSGLAGGGGQETQYF. CDR3 DNA: TGTGCCAGCAGCTCCGGACTAGCGGGAGGAGGAGGGCAAGAGACCCAGTACTTC.

The CDR3 bases are TGTGCCAGCAGCCGCGGGCTCGGAAACACCATATATTTT. Encoded protein: CASSRGLGNTIYF. The V gene is TRBV14, the J gene TRBJ1-3; D is ambiguous. The CDR3 length is 13 residues. Germline V gives CDR1 SGHDN, CDR2 FVKESK. V gave up 4 bases and J gave up 4 bases, with 8 bases separating them.

This chain connects TRBV30 to TRBJ2-1; 9 bases agree with TRBD2. The CDR3 has 13 residues. V was clipped by 4 bases and J by 2 bases; unmatched bases: 0. Germline V gene sequence: CDR1 GTSNPN, CDR2 SVGIG (reference sequence). Here the CDR3 reads CAWTSGTYNEQFF. CDR3 sequence (DNA): TGTGCCTGGACTAGCGGGACCTACAATGAGCAGTTCTTC.

The V and J genes are TRBV7-8 and TRBJ1-1; TRBD1 matches 7 bases. Trimming took 1 base from V and 0 from J; bases not matched to a gene: 5. This CDR3 is 16 amino acids long. Germline V gene lookup returns CDR1 SGHVS and CDR2 FQNEAQ. The CDR3 loop is CASSLEGAEVNTEAFF. The CDR3 nucleotides read TGTGCCAGCAGCTTAGAGGGGGCGGAGGTGAACACTGAAGCTTTCTTT.

This chain uses TRBV4-2 with TRBJ2-7; tentative D call: TRBD1 (6 bases). V dropped 1 base and J dropped 3 bases, with 10 bases sitting between them. CDR1 LGHNA and CDR2 YNFKEQ come from the germline V gene. The CDR3 covers 14 residues. The CDR3, as DNA: TGTGCCAGCAGCCAAGCTGACAGGTTCTACGAGCAGTACTTC. Translation: CASSQADRFYEQYF.

V gene TRBV27 combines with J gene TRBJ2-2; 7 nucleotides line up with TRBD1. The CDR3 length is 17 residues. Germline V CDR1 and CDR2: MNHEY, SMNVEV (reference sequence). V lost 0 bases to trimming and J lost 1 base; unmatched junction nucleotides: 5. The CDR3 DNA sequence: TGTGCCAGCAGTTTATCGTACAGGGGTTTGAACACCGGGGAGCTGTTTTTT. The encoded protein is CASSLSYRGLNTGELFF.